Shown below are 20 T cell receptor beta chains from a single sample sequenced in a study of T cells after yellow fever vaccination. A single record per CDR3 protein comes from TCRdb applying MiXCR to the 5' RACE reads. The table has approximately 120,000 distinct CDR3 sequences, about 7.4% seen once. The specimen was CD4+ T cells sorted from PBMCs, collected 9 to 10 days after the first yellow fever vaccination. Receptors originate from a man between 18 and 29 years old who received the YFV17D yellow fever vaccine.

This clonotype was counted between two and nine times. The gene calls are TRBV18 and TRBJ1-1; tentatively, D is TRBD1 (6 bases). V lost 2 bases and J 2 bases, leaving 9 bases between the germline ends. The CDR3 has 14 residues. Germline assignment: CDR1 KGHSH and CDR2 LQKENI. The CDR3 protein is CASSPSGGNTEAFF. CDR3 DNA: TGTGCCAGCTCACCATCTGGGGGCAACACTGAAGCTTTCTTT.

This clonotype came up many times. The V gene is TRBV5-1, the J gene TRBJ2-1; tentatively, D is TRBD1 (5 bases). V lost 1 base, J lost 8 bases, and 16 bases lay in between. The CDR3 is 15 residues long. Germline loops: CDR1 SGHRS, CDR2 YFSETQ. Here the CDR3 reads CASSLNGRVGHEQFF. DNA of the CDR3: TGCGCCAGCAGCTTGAACGGCAGGGTCGGCCATGAGCAGTTCTTC.

This clonotype was detected ten times or more. The chain carries TRBV7-6 and TRBJ2-5; D is unresolved. Trimming cost V 5 bases and J 4 bases, with 17 bases left between them. Germline-derived CDR1 and CDR2 are SGHVS and FNYEAQ. This CDR3 is built from 15 residues. The CDR3 region has the DNA TGTGCCAGCAGCCCCGTTGGGGTCGCAGCAGAGACCCAGTACTTC. Translated: CASSPVGVAAETQYF.

In this sample, this clonotype turned up many times. The chain couples TRBV5-1 to TRBJ2-1, with 10 bases lining up with TRBD1. V lost 5 bases, J lost 9 bases, and 11 bases stayed unmatched. The CDR3 is made up of 15 amino acids. Germline V lookup: CDR1 SGHRS, CDR2 YFSETQ. Written as DNA, the CDR3 is TGCGCCAGCAGTCCTACAGGACAGGGGGAGGGTGAGCAGTTCTTC. Translating gives CASSPTGQGEGEQFF.

This clonotype was recorded at least ten times. This chain uses TRBV28 with TRBJ1-6; TRBD1 might be the D (6 bases). Trimming pared 6 bases from V and 12 bases from J, leaving 18 bases between. This CDR3 comprises 14 residues. Germline V gene lookup returns CDR1 MDHEN and CDR2 SYDVKM. CDR3 loop: CASRPGQSRGPLHF. The CDR3 coding sequence is TGTGCCAGCAGGCCCGGACAGTCACGGGGACCCCTCCACTTT.

The sample holds a few counts of this clonotype. V and J are TRBV12-3 or TRBV12-4 and TRBJ2-1; 11 bases align to TRBD2. V gave up 3 bases and J gave up 8 bases; unmatched junction bases: 9. The CDR3 totals 16 residues. CDR3 residues: CASSFRIAGGKDEQFF. CDR3 DNA: TGTGCCAGCAGTTTTAGGATAGCGGGGGGGAAGGATGAGCAGTTCTTC.

This clonotype was seen ten or more times. The rearrangement uses TRBV24-1 and TRBJ2-5; D is unclear. This CDR3 region has 13 residues. V was pared by 5 bases and J by 5 bases, with 11 bases between. Germline-derived CDR1 and CDR2 are KGHDR and SFDVKD. The CDR3 here is CATSGEVVETQYF. CDR3 DNA: TGTGCCACCAGTGGAGAGGTAGTCGAGACCCAGTACTTC.

The genes are TRBV6-2 or TRBV6-3 and TRBJ2-7, with a tentative D call TRBD1 (6 bases). Germline V lookup: CDR1 MNHEY, CDR2 SVGEGT. CDR3 length: 14 amino acids. V was clipped by 2 bases and J by 4 bases, with 12 bases between them. The CDR3 protein is CASSYAQGGYEQYF. As DNA, the CDR3 is TGTGCCAGCAGTTACGCACAGGGCGGGTACGAGCAGTACTTC.

This clonotype has at least ten counts. This rearrangement joins TRBV11-2 to TRBJ2-1; 10 bases are a match to TRBD2. The CDR3 loop spans 18 amino acids. J was trimmed by 1 base and V by 2 bases; bases with no gene match: 8. Per germline, CDR1 SGHAT and CDR2 FQNNGV. In DNA, the CDR3 is TGTGCCAGCAGCTTATCTTGGCTAGCGGGGGATTCCTACAATGAGCAGTTCTTC. Its translation is CASSLSWLAGDSYNEQFF. Supplemented by reference TRBV11-2 and TRBJ2-1, the full variable domain reads EAGVAQSPRYKIIEKRQSVAFWCNPISGHATLYWYQQILGQGPKLLIQFQNNGVVDDSQLPKDRFSAERLKGVDSTLKIQPAKLEDSAVYLCASSLSWLAGDSYNEQFFGPGTRLTVL.

V usage is TRBV7-2 and J usage is TRBJ2-7, with TRBD2 matching 13 bases. Germline assignment: CDR1 SGHTA and CDR2 FQGNSA. Unmatched junction bases numbered 2, after V lost 4 bases and J lost 2 bases. The CDR3 runs 15 residues. CDR3 bases: TGTGCCAGCAGCTCACTAGCGGGGGGGCCCTACGAGCAGTACTTC. Translated: CASSSLAGGPYEQYF. Based on the CDR3 plus reference TRBV7-2 and TRBJ2-7, the full variable domain is GAGVSQSPSNKVTEKGKDVELRCDPISGHTALYWYRQSLGQGLEFLIYFQGNSAPDKSGLPSDRFSAERTGGSVSTLTIQRTQQEDSAVYLCASSSLAGGPYEQYFGPGTRLTVT.

This clonotype was observed a handful of times. The gene calls are TRBV24-1 and TRBJ2-1; D is perhaps TRBD2 (7 bases). With 5 bases removed from V and 3 bases from J, the gap between germline ends came to 19 bases. The CDR3 length is 17 residues. Germline assignment: CDR1 KGHDR and CDR2 SFDVKD. The CDR3 DNA sequence: TGTGCCACCAGTGGGCGAGAAGAGGGGGGGGACTACAATGAGCAGTTCTTC. Amino acid sequence: CATSGREEGGDYNEQFF.

This clonotype was recorded many times. An end of the junction does not agree with germline; a read error may underlie this. The rearrangement joins TRBV3-1 to TRBJ1-4; possible D gene TRBD1, 5 bases. There are 13 residues in the CDR3. Germline-derived CDR1 and CDR2 are LGHDT and YNNKEL (reference sequence). The CDR3 loop is CASSQPKGRGKVF. CDR3 sequence (DNA): TGTGCCAGCAGCCAACCGAAGGGGAGAGGAAAGGTTTTT.

The sample holds many counts of this clonotype. This chain joins TRBV9 and TRBJ2-3; D is unclear. The CDR3 length is 14 residues. The V gene's germline CDR1 is SGDLS and CDR2 YYNGEE. Trimming shortened V by 0 bases and J by 5 bases, and 10 bases separated the two germline ends. The CDR3 DNA follows: TGTGCCAGCAGCGTAGGTGCCCAGAGAGATACGCAGTATTTT. Its translation is CASSVGAQRDTQYF.

The sample holds a few counts of this clonotype. The J gene is TRBJ1-5, the V gene TRBV7-2, with D maybe TRBD1 (6 bases). V was shortened by 2 bases and J by 6 bases, with 11 bases between the two germline ends. CDR1 and CDR2 from the germline V gene are SGHTA and FQGNSA. The CDR3 is made up of 14 amino acids. The CDR3 protein is CASSLYGGRQPQHF. Here the CDR3 DNA reads TGTGCCAGCAGCTTATACGGGGGGCGTCAGCCCCAGCATTTT.

This clonotype showed up many times. This chain connects TRBV7-2 to TRBJ2-5, with D tentatively TRBD1 or TRBD2 (5 bases each). This CDR3 has 14 residues. Germline lookup yields CDR1 SGHTA and CDR2 FQGNSA. Trimming took off 0 bases at V and 6 bases at J, with 11 bases between the two ends. CDR3 nucleotide sequence: TGTGCCAGCAGCTTAGCGATCGGGGACCAGACCCAGTACTTC. Translating it yields CASSLAIGDQTQYF.

This clonotype was seen ten or more times. The chain has TRBV12-3 or TRBV12-4 and TRBJ1-5; 7 bases fit TRBD1. The CDR3 length is 14 residues. V lost 6 bases, J lost 9 bases, and 11 bases stayed unmatched. In nucleotides, the CDR3 is TGTGCCAGCAGCCTAGCGGGACAGCCAGGGCCCCAGCATTTT. Encoded protein: CASSLAGQPGPQHF.

This clonotype was recorded many times. The V and J genes are TRBV9 and TRBJ1-2; possibly TRBD1 for D (6 bases). CDR1 and CDR2 from the germline V gene are SGDLS and YYNGEE. This CDR3 spans 13 amino acids. With 3 bases removed from V and 3 bases from J, the gap between germline ends came to 9 bases. CDR3 loop: CASSAGTYYGYTF. CDR3 bases: TGTGCCAGCAGCGCTGGGACATACTATGGCTACACCTTC.

At least ten counts were recorded for this clonotype. The rearrangement links TRBV5-1 to TRBJ1-1; D remains ambiguous. V gave up 0 bases and J gave up 1 base, with 7 bases separating them. The CDR3 runs to 14 residues. From germline, CDR1 is SGHRS and CDR2 YFSETQ. The CDR3 DNA is TGCGCCAGCAGCTTGGCGGACCGGAACACTGAAGCTTTCTTT. This codes for CASSLADRNTEAFF.

This clonotype has ten or more counts. The J gene is TRBJ2-5, the V gene TRBV20-1, with D perhaps TRBD1 or TRBD2 (6 bases each). The CDR3 length is 14 residues. Per germline, CDR1 DFQATT and CDR2 SNEGSKA (reference sequence). Trimming cost V 6 bases and J 1 base, with 15 bases left between them. The CDR3 is CSAPVGGPQETQYF. The CDR3 DNA reads as TGCAGTGCCCCGGTGGGGGGCCCCCAAGAGACCCAGTACTTC.

This clonotype was seen many times. The chain recombines TRBV27 with TRBJ2-1, with 11 bases identical to TRBD2. The V gene's germline CDR1 is MNHEY and CDR2 SMNVEV (reference sequence). The CDR3 has 16 residues. The trim removed 5 bases at V and 7 bases at J, leaving 10 bases unmatched. CDR3 in DNA: TGTGCCAGCAGTCCAACATCGACTAGCGGGGCAAATGAGCAGTTCTTC. This gives the protein CASSPTSTSGANEQFF.